These T cell receptor beta chains were read from a single sample in a study of graft-versus-host responses after intestinal transplantation. No antigens are known for them. Generated by immunoSEQ multiplex PCR, the TCRdb table keeps only in-frame clones and is missing some. The table records more than 65,000 clones, around 96% of them present only once. This sample comprised unstimulated CD8+ T cells sorted from spleen or lymph node cells, obtained before intestinal transplant. These receptors came from a human donor who received an intestinal transplant. Each CDR3 is given with its conserved first and last residue. A D gene is named only where the DNA matches it firmly. Expanded clones are given a class, and other clones once, few, many or no size at all.

TRBV28	TRBD2	once	TRBJ2-7	TGTGCCAGCCAGGGGACTAGCGGGAAATGGTTCTACGAGCAGTACTTC	CASQGTSGKWFYEQYF
TRBV15	.	.	TRBJ2-1	TGTGCCACCAGCAGCCCCCCTGCGGGAATAAATGAGCAGTTCTTC	CATSSPPAGINEQFF
TRBV19	TRBD2	.	TRBJ2-1	TGTGCCAGTAGGAGCGGGGAAAGCTCCTACAATGAGCAGTTCTTC	CASRSGESSYNEQFF
TRBV19	.	.	TRBJ1-2	TGTGCCAGTAGCATGGAAATTAACTATGGCTACACCTTC	CASSMEINYGYTF
TRBV5-1	.	.	TRBJ1-6	TGCGCCAGCAGTCAATCCAGGGGTAATTCACCCCTCCACTTT	CASSQSRGNSPLHF
TRBV7-3	TRBD1	.	TRBJ2-3	TGTGCCAGCAGTCAAACGACAGGGCCCACAGATACGCAGTATTTT	CASSQTTGPTDTQYF
TRBV30	.	.	TRBJ2-7	TGTGCCTGGAGTGCCCCAGGGCGAAGCTCCTACGAGCAGTACTTC	CAWSAPGRSSYEQYF
TRBV5-1	.	.	TRBJ2-7	TGCGCCAGCACCTGGGACGGTATCTCCTACGAGCAGTACTTC	CASTWDGISYEQYF
TRBV5-1	.	.	TRBJ2-1	TGCGCCAGCAGCTTGGGACACAGGGTTACTGAGCAGTTCTTC	CASSLGHRVTEQFF
TRBV30	.	once	TRBJ1-2	TGTGCCTGGAGACAGTATGGCTACACCTTC	CAWRQYGYTF
TRBV18	TRBD2	.	TRBJ2-7	TGTGCCAGCTCACCCATACCTCCGGGACTAGCGGGAGTGTACGAGCAGTACTTC	CASSPIPPGLAGVYEQYF
TRBV7-6	.	.	TRBJ2-3	TGTGCCAGCAGCTTAGTTGTCGAGGCAGATACGCAGTATTTT	CASSLVVEADTQYF
TRBV11-2	TRBD1	.	TRBJ1-2	TGTGCCAGCAGCCAGGGACAGAACTATGGCTACACCTTC	CASSQGQNYGYTF
TRBV2	.	.	TRBJ2-1	TGTGCCAGCAGTGGAGGAGGGGATGAGCAGTTCTTC	CASSGGGDEQFF
TRBV29-1	TRBD1	.	TRBJ2-7	TGCAGCGTTGGAGGACAGGACCCGCCCTACGAGCAGTACTTC	CSVGGQDPPYEQYF
TRBV14	.	once	TRBJ2-5	TGTGCCAGCAGCCTTGGGGGTCTTGGGGAGACCCAGTACTTC	CASSLGGLGETQYF
TRBV10-3	.	.	TRBJ1-5	TGTGCCATCAGTGCCGACAGTTATAGCAATCAGCCCCAGCATTTT	CAISADSYSNQPQHF
TRBV4-1	TRBD1	once	TRBJ1-2	TGCGCCAGCAGTAGGGACAGGGGGCCGGGCTACACCTTC	CASSRDRGPGYTF
TRBV7-8	.	once	TRBJ2-7	TGTGCCAGCAGCTTAGAGTCAGGGGACGAGCAGTACTTC	CASSLESGDEQYF
TRBV14	.	.	TRBJ1-2	TGTGCCAGCAGCCAAACTCCTTGGGGAACTAACTATGGCTACACCTTC	CASSQTPWGTNYGYTF
TRBV27	TRBD1	once	TRBJ1-5	TGTGCCAGCAGAGGACAGGGACGGGAGCCCCAGCATTTT	CASRGQGREPQHF
TRBV6-1	.	.	TRBJ2-1	TGTGCCAGCAGTGAGTGGAGGGAGCCCCCCTACAATGAGCAGTTCTTC	CASSEWREPPYNEQFF
TRBV5-1	.	once	TRBJ2-4	TGCGCCAGCAGCTTGAATGGAGGGGTTGACATTCAGTACTTC	CASSLNGGVDIQYF
TRBV4-2	.	.	TRBJ2-1	TGTGCCAGCAGCCAAGATCTGGGAGTTCCAAATGAGCAGTTCTTC	CASSQDLGVPNEQFF
TRBV5-6	.	.	TRBJ1-1	TGTGCCAGCAGCTTGTCGGGAGAAGCTTTCTTT	CASSLSGEAFF
TRBV11-2	TRBD2	.	TRBJ2-3	TGTGCCAGCAGCTTCCCGGCGGGAGGGACAGATACGCAGTATTTT	CASSFPAGGTDTQYF
TRBV4-1	TRBD1	once	TRBJ2-7	TGCGCCAGCAGCCAAGGTTCAGGGGGCGCTTCCTACGAGCAGTACTTC	CASSQGSGGASYEQYF
TRBV9	TRBD2	once	TRBJ2-5	TGTGCCAGCAGCGTAGGTGCTAGCGGGAGGGGGGAGACCCAGTACTTC	CASSVGASGRGETQYF
TRBV4-2	TRBD2	.	TRBJ2-1	TGTGCCAGCAGCCAAGAAGATAGCGGGAGGGCACACAATGAGCAGTTCTTC	CASSQEDSGRAHNEQFF
TRBV6-5	TRBD1	.	TRBJ1-2	TGTGCCACCACCGGGACAGGGCATTCTTATGGCTACACCTTC	CATTGTGHSYGYTF
TRBV19	.	once	TRBJ1-2	TGTGCCAGTGGGGATGAAACTTCTAACTATGGCTACACCTTC	CASGDETSNYGYTF
TRBV10-2	TRBD2	.	TRBJ2-2	TGCGCCAGCAGTGAACTAGCGTCTACCGGGGAGCTGTTTTTT	CASSELASTGELFF
TRBV30	.	.	TRBJ2-7	TGTGCCTCCGGGACGCTCTCCTACGAGCAGTACTTC	CASGTLSYEQYF
TRBV5-6	TRBD2	once	TRBJ2-1	TGTGCCAGCAGCCCTCCGACTAGCGGTACCAATGAGCAGTTCTTC	CASSPPTSGTNEQFF
TRBV4-1	TRBD2	.	TRBJ2-1	TGCGCCAGCAGCCAAGTTTTTGAGACTAGCGGGGCCTACAATGAGCAGTTCTTC	CASSQVFETSGAYNEQFF
TRBV30	TRBD1	.	TRBJ2-7	TGTGCCTGGAACCATCTGACAGGGGGCTACGAGCAGTACTTC	CAWNHLTGGYEQYF
TRBV13	.	.	TRBJ2-2	TGTGCCAGTATGCAAGGGGGAGCGAAGACCGGGGAGCTGTTTTTT	CASMQGGAKTGELFF
TRBV5-1	TRBD1	once	TRBJ2-3	TGCGCCAGCAGCAGGAGACAGGGAATAGTTACAGATACGCAGTATTTT	CASSRRQGIVTDTQYF
TRBV27	.	.	TRBJ2-5	TGTGCCAGCAGGCCCCCTAGCGCCCGGGAGGAGACCCAGTACTTC	CASRPPSAREETQYF
TRBV14	.	.	TRBJ2-1	TGTGCCAGCAGCCCACAAACATGGGTCGGGAATCCATACAATGAGCAGTTCTTC	CASSPQTWVGNPYNEQFF
TRBV12-5	.	once	TRBJ2-1	TGTGCTAGTGGTTTGGGGTTAAATGAGCAGTTCTTC	CASGLGLNEQFF
TRBV5-1	.	once	TRBJ2-3	TGCGCCAGCAGCTTGGCTCAGGGGGGAGTCGCGGATACGCAGTATTTT	CASSLAQGGVADTQYF